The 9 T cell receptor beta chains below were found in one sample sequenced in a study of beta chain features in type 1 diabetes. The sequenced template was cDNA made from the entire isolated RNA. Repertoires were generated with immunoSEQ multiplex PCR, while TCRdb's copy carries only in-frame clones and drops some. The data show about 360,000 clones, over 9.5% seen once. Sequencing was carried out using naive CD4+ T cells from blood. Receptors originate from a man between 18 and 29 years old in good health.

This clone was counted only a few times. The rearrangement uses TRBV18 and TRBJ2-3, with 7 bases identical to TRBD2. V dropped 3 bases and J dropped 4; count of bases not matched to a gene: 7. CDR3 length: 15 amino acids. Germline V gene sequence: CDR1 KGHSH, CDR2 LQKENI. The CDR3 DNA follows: TGTGCCAGCTCACCGCGGCTAGCGGCGGCAGATACGCAGTATTTT. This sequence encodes CASSPRLAAADTQYF. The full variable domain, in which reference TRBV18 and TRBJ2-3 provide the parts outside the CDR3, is NAGVMQNPRHLVRRRGQEARLRCSPMKGHSHVYWYRQLPEEGLKFMVYLQKENIIDESGMPKERFSAEFPKEGPSILRIQQVVRGDSAAYFCASSPRLAAADTQYFGPGTRLTVL.

In DNA form, the CDR3 reads TGTGCCAGCTCACCCCAGGTAGCGGGGGGGCTATTCAATGAGCAGTTCTTC. This sequence encodes CASSPQVAGGLFNEQFF. J is TRBJ2-1 and V is TRBV18; 11 nucleotides align to TRBD2. After removal of 3 bases from V and 6 bases from J, the junction contained 10 bases not matched to a gene. The CDR3 is made up of 17 amino acids. CDR1 KGHSH and CDR2 LQKENI come from the germline V gene.

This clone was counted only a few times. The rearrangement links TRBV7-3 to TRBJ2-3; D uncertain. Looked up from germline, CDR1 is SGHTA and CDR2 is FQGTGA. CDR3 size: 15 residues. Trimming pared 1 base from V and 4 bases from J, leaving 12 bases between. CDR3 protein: CASSLRLSPADTQYF. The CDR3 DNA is TGTGCCAGCAGCTTAAGACTCTCCCCCGCAGATACGCAGTATTTT.

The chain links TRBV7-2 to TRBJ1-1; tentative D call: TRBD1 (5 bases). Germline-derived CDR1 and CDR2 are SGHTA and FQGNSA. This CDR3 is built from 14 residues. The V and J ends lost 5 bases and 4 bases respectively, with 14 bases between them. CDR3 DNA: TGTGCCAGCAGCCGGCGCGCGGGGGGCACTGAAGCTTTCTTT. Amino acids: CASSRRAGGTEAFF.

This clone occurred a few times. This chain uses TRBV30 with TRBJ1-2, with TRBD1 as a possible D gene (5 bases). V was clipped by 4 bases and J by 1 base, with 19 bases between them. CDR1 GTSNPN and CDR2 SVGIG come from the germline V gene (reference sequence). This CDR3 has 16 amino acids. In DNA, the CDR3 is TGTGCCTGGACACAACGACAGATAAGCTTTAACTATGGCTACACCTTC. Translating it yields CAWTQRQISFNYGYTF.

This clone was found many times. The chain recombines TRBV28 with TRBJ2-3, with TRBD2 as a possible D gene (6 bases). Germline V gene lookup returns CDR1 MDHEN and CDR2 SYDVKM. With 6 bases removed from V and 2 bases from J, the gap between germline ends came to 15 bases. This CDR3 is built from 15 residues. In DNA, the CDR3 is TGTGCCAGCAGCTCCTCGGGAGCCTTCACAGATACGCAGTATTTT. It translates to CASSSSGAFTDTQYF.

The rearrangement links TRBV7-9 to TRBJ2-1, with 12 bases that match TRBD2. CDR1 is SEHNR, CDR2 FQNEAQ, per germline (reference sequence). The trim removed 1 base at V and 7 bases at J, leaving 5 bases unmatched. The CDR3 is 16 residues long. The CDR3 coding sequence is TGTGCCAGCAGCTTAGATCTAGCGGGAGGGCCGAATGAGCAGTTCTTC. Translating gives CASSLDLAGGPNEQFF. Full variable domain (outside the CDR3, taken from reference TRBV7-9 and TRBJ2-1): DTGVSQNPRHKITKRGQNVTFRCDPISEHNRLYWYRQTLGQGPEFLTYFQNEAQLEKSRLLSDRFSAERPKGSFSTLEIQRTEQGDSAMYLCASSLDLAGGPNEQFFGPGTRLTVL.

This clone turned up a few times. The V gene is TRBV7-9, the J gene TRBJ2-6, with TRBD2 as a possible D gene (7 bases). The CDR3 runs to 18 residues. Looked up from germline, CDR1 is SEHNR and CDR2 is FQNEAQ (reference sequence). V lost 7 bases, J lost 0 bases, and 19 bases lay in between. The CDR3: CASTPWGGATSGANVLTF. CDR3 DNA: TGTGCCAGCACCCCCTGGGGGGGCGCTACCTCTGGGGCCAACGTCCTGACTTTC.

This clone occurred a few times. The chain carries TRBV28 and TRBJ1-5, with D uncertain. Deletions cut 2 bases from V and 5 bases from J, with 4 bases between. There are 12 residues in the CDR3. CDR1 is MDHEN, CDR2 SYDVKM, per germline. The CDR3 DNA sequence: TGTGCCAGCAGTTTAGGGCATCAGCCCCAGCATTTT. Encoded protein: CASSLGHQPQHF.